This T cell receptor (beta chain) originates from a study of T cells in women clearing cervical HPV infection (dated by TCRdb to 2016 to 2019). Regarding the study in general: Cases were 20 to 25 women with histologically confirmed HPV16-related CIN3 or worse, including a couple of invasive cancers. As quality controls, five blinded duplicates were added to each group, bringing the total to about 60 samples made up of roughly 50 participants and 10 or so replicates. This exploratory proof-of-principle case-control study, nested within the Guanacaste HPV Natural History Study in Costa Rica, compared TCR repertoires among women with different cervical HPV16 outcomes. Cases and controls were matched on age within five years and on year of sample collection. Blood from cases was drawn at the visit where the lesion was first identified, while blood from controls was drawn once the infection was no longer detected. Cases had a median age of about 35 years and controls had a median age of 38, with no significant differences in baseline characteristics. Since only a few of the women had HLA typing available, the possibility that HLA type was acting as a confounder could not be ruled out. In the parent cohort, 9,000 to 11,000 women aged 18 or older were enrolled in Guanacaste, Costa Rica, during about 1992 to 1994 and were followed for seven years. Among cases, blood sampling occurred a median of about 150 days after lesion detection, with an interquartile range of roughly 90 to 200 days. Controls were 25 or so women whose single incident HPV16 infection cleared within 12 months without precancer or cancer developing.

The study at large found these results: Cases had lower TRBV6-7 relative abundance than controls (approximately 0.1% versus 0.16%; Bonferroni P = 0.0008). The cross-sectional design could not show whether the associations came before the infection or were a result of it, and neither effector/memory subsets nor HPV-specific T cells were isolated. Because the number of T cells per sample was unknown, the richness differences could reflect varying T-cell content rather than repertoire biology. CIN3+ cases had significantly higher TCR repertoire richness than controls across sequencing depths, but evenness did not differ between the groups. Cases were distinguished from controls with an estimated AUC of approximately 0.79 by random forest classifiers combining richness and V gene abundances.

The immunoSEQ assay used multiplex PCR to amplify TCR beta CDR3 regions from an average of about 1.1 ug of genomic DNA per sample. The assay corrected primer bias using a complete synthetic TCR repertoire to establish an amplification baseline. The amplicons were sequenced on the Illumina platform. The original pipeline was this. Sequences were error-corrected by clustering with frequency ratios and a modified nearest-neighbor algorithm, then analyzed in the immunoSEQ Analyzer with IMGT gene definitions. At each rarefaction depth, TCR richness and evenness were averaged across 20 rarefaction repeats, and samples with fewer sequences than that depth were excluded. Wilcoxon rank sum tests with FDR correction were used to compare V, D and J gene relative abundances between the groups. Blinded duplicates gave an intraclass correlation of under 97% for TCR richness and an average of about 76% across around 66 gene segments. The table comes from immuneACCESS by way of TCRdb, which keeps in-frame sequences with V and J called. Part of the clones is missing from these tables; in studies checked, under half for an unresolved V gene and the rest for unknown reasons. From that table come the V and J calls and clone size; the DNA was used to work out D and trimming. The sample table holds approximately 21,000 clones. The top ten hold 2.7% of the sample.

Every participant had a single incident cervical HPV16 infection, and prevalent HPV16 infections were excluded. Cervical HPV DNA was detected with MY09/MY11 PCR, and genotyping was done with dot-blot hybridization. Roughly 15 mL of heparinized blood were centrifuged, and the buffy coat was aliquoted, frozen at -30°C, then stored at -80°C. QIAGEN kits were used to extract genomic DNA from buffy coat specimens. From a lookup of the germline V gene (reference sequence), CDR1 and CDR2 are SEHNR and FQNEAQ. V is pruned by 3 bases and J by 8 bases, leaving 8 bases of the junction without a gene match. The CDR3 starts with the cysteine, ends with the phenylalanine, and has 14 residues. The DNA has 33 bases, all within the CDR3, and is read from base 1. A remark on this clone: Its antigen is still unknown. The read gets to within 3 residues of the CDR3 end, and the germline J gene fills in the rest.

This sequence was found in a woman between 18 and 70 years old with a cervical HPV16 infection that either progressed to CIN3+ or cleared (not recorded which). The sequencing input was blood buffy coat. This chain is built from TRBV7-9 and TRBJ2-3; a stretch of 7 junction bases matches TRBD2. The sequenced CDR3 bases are TGTGCCAGCAGCTTCGCTAGCGGTCCAGGTACG. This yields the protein CASSFASGPGT. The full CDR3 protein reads CASSFASGPGTQYF.